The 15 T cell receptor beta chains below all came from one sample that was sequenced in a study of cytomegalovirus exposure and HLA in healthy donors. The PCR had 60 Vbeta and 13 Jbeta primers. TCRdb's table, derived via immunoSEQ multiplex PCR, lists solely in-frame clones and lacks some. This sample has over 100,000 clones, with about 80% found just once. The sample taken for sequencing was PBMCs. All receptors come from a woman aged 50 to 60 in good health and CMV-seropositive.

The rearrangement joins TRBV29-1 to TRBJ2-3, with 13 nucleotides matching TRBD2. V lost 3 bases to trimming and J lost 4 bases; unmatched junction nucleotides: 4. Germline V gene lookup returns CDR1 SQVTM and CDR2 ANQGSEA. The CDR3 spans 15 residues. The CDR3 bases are TGCAGCGTTGACGGACTAGCGGGAGTGTCAGATACGCAGTATTTT. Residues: CSVDGLAGVSDTQYF.

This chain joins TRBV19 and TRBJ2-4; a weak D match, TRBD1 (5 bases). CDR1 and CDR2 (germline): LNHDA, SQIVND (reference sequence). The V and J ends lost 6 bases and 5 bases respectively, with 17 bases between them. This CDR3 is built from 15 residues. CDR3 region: CASSGTGARENIQYF. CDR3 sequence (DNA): TGTGCCAGTAGCGGAACAGGCGCCAGAGAAAACATTCAGTACTTC.

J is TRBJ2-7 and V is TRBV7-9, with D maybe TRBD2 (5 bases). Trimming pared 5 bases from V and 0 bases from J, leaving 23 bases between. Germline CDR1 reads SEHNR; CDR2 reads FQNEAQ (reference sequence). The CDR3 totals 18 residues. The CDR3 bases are TGTGCCAGCAGCCTGCCTGGCCGGGGTCCCCGCATCTCCTACGAGCAGTACTTC. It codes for CASSLPGRGPRISYEQYF. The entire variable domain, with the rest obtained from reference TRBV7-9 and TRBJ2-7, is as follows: DTGVSQNPRHKITKRGQNVTFRCDPISEHNRLYWYRQTLGQGPEFLTYFQNEAQLEKSRLLSDRFSAERPKGSFSTLEIQRTEQGDSAMYLCASSLPGRGPRISYEQYFGPGTRLTVT.

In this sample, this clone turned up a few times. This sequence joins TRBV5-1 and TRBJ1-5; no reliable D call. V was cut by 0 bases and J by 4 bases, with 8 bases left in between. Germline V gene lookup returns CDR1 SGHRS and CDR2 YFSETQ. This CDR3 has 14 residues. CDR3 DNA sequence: TGCGCCAGCAGCTTGGAGCCTTTTAATCAGCCCCAGCATTTT. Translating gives CASSLEPFNQPQHF.

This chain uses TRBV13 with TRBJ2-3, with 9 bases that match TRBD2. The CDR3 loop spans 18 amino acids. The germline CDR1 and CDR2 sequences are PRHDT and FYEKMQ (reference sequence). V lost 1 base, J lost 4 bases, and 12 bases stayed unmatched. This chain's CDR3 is CASSLERAGGPRADTQYF. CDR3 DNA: TGTGCCAGCAGCTTAGAAAGGGCGGGGGGGCCGCGGGCAGATACGCAGTATTTT.

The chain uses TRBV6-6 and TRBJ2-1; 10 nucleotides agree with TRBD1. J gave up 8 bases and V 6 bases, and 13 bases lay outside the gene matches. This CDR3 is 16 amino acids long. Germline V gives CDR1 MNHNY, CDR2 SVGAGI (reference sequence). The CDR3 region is CASRANPGQGIDEQFF. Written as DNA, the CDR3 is TGTGCCAGCAGAGCAAACCCGGGACAGGGGATCGATGAGCAGTTCTTC.

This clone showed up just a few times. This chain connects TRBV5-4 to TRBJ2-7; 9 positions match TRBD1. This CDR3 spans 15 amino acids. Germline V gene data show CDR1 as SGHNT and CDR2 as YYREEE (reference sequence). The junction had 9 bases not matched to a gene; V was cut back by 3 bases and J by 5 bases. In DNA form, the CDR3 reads TGTGCCAGCAGCTCAGGCGGGACAGGGATGGACGAGCAGTACTTC. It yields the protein CASSSGGTGMDEQYF.

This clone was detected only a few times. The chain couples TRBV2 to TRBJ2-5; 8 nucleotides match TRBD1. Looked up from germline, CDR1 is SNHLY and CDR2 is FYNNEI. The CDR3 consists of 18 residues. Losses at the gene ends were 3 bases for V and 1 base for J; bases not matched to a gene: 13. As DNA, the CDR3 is TGTGCCAGCAGTGATCTAAGTTGGCAGGGGGCCACCCAAGAGACCCAGTACTTC. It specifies CASSDLSWQGATQETQYF.

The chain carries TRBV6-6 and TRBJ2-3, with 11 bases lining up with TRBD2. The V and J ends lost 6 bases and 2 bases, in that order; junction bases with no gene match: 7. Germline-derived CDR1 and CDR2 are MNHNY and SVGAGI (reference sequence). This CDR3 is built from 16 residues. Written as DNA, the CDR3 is TGTGCCAGCAGGTCGACTAGCGGGACTTACACAGATACGCAGTATTTT. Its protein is CASRSTSGTYTDTQYF.

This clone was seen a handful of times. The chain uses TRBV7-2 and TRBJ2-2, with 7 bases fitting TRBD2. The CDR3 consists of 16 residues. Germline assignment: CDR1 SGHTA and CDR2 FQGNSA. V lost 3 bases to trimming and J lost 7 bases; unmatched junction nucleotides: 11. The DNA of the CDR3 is TGTGCCAGCAGCTTGGGAGTTGGGCGGGGGTACGGGGAGCTGTTTTTT. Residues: CASSLGVGRGYGELFF.

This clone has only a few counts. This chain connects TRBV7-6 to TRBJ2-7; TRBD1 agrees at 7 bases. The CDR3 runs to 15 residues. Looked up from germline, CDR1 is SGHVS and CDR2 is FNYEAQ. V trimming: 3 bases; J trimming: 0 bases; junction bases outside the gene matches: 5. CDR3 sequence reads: CASSFGRDSSYEQYF. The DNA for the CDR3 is TGTGCCAGCAGCTTTGGTCGGGACAGCTCCTACGAGCAGTACTTC.

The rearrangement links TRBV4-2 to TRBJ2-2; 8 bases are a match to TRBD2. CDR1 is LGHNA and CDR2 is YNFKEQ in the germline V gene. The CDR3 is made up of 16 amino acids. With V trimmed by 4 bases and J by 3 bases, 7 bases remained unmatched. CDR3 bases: TGTGCCAGCAGCCTTAGTCCGGGGGGGGACACCGGGGAGCTGTTTTTT. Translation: CASSLSPGGDTGELFF.

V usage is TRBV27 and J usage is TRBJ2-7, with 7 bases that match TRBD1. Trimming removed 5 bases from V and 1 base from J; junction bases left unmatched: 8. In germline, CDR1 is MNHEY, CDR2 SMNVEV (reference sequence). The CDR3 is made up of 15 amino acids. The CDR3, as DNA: TGTGCCAGCAGTCCCGCCGGGACAGAGTCCTACGAGCAGTACTTC. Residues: CASSPAGTESYEQYF.

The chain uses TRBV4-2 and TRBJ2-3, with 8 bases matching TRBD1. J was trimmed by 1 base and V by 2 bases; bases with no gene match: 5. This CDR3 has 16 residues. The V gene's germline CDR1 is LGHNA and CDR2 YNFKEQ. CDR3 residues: CASSQQPTGGTDTQYF. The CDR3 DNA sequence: TGTGCCAGCAGCCAACAACCGACAGGGGGCACAGATACGCAGTATTTT.

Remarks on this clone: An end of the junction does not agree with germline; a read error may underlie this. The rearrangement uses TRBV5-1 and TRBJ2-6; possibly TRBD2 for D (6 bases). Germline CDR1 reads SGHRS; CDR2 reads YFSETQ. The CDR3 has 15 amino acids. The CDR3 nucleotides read TGCGCCAGCAGGGAGGGAACCTCTGGGGCCAACGGCCTGACTTTC. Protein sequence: CASREGTSGANGLTF.